The 5 T cell receptor beta chains below all came from one sample that was sequenced in a study of T cell repertoires and HLA-DP antigens. No antigen is known for these receptors. Sequenced by immunoSEQ multiplex PCR; TCRdb stores in-frame clones only, minus some. The sample has around 100,000 clones, about 91% seen once. The sequenced sample was CD4+ T cells from PBMCs. These receptors all stem from a woman under 30 in good health and CMV-seronegative.

The chain combines TRBV29-1 with TRBJ2-1, with D maybe TRBD2 (6 bases). CDR1 and CDR2 (germline): SQVTM, ANQGSEA. V shed 1 base and J shed 9 bases, with 10 bases lying between them. The CDR3 has 12 residues. CDR3: CSVEVVGGEQFF. In nucleotides, the CDR3 is TGCAGCGTTGAAGTGGTCGGGGGTGAGCAGTTCTTC.

The V gene is TRBV30, the J gene TRBJ1-5; tentatively, D is TRBD1 (5 bases). CDR1 GTSNPN and CDR2 SVGIG come from the germline V gene (reference sequence). The length of the CDR3 is 13 residues. Trimming took 5 bases from V and 6 from J, leaving 14 bases between them. The CDR3 sequence: CAWARQGPQPQHF. CDR3 DNA sequence: TGTGCCTGGGCGCGGCAGGGTCCTCAGCCCCAGCATTTT.

The chain is built from TRBV27 and TRBJ1-1, with D uncertain. This CDR3 is built from 16 residues. The germline V and J ends were trimmed by 3 bases and 1 base, with 15 bases remaining between them. Per germline, CDR1 MNHEY and CDR2 SMNVEV (reference sequence). CDR3 sequence: CASSLDRGSGNTEAFF. The CDR3 DNA is TGTGCCAGCAGTTTGGATCGAGGGAGCGGGAACACTGAAGCTTTCTTT.

The genes are TRBV6-1 and TRBJ1-1, with 7 bases matching TRBD1. V lost 6 bases, J lost 1 base, and 5 bases stayed unmatched. Germline V gene sequence: CDR1 MNHNS, CDR2 SASEGT. This CDR3 is 14 amino acids long. CDR3 sequence reads: CASRGNRGNTEAFF. CDR3 coding DNA: TGTGCCAGCAGGGGGAACAGGGGGAACACTGAAGCTTTCTTT.

V is TRBV28 and J is TRBJ2-4, with D possibly matching TRBD1 (5 bases). V shed 1 base and J shed 7 bases, with 23 bases lying between them. The CDR3 is 18 residues long. CDR1 is MDHEN and CDR2 is SYDVKM in the germline V gene. The CDR3 DNA sequence: TGTGCCAGCAGTTTATCGTTTAGGGGTTCGGTAAAGAAGAACATTCAGTACTTC. Translated, it gives CASSLSFRGSVKKNIQYF.